The sequence of this T cell receptor beta chain was determined in a study of human T cells and chemical hapten exposure. The overall study: Slight volume differences across pooled libraries mainly accounted for varying per-sample TCR yields.

This clonotype was seen many times. Unique molecular identifiers were attached to individual cDNA molecules during library preparation. Each CDR3 protein is one row after TCRdb ran MiXCR on the RACE reads. Among 50,000 or so distinct CDR3 sequences, approximately 9.9% were seen once, and the ten largest hold around 17%. The CDR3 consists of 14 residues. V shed 3 bases, J shed 4 bases, and the junction held 0 bases outside the gene matches. Germline lookup yields CDR1 LGHDT and CDR2 YNNKEL (reference sequence). Time point specified: patch test 3, about 24 weeks after DPC sensitization. The treatment here: therapeutic diphenylcyclopropenone sensitization with weekly scalp DPC.

This chain joins TRBV3-1 and TRBJ2-2; 9 positions match TRBD1. This clonotype originated in a woman aged 40 to 50 with alopecia areata. Some clones in this sample may be carry-over from other donors' samples. Sequencing was performed on whole blood, taken in connection with sensitization to the hapten diphenylcyclopropenone (DPC). DNA of the CDR3: TGTGCCAGCAGCCAGACAGGGGGCACCGGGGAGCTGTTTTTT. Its protein product is CASSQTGGTGELFF.